The TCR beta chain described here comes from a study of blood T cells in healthy people across ages. Across the study: Template switching retrieved approximately one barcoded beta molecule for each two T cells.

V was cut by 6 bases and J by 1 base, with 10 bases left in between. Germline assignment: CDR1 MNHEY and CDR2 SMNVEV (reference sequence). The CDR3 contains 13 residues. For the second PCR, which ran for about 6 to 11 cycles, a sample-barcoded 5' primer and a J-beta primer mix were used. TCRdb redid the calling of the 5' RACE reads with MiXCR, one entry per CDR3 protein. The repertoire consists of hundreds of thousands of distinct CDR3 sequences, with around 41% occurring once and the leading ten covering around 30%. This clonotype was counted many times. What it recognizes is unknown. Study observations and caveats: Diversity was estimated from one million T cells, and these estimates were considered underestimates. Long-lived donors carried more naive CD4+ cells and greater diversity than aged donors.

This TCR was sampled from an elderly man in good health. This sequence joins TRBV27 and TRBJ2-7, with D perhaps matching TRBD2 (7 bases). The source material was blood. CDR3 bases: TGTGCCAGCAGGGGGGGGGCGTCCTACGAGCAGTACTTC. Its translation: CASRGGASYEQYF.